This T cell receptor (beta chain) was sequenced for a study of blood T cell repertoires in COVID-19. The overall study: Some COVID-19 samples were acute and others convalescent; all came from the United States, Italy and Spain. PBMCs, B-cell-depleted T cells, or T cells were the source of the cDNA or gDNA that made up the material.

Methods used by the authors: Amplification from reference gene primers served as the basis for estimated nucleated cell counts. The protocol was immunoSEQ multiplex PCR, while the TCRdb copy is restricted to in-frame clones and leaves out a portion. D and trimming come from the DNA, and the V and J calls and clone size come from that table. This sample has more than 85,000 clones, with around 90% found just once. The clonotype was recovered from a woman in her seventies with acute or convalescent COVID-19. Sequencing input: peripheral blood.

CDR3 loop: CASSLSSGFASGELFF. For the CDR3, the DNA is TGTGCCAGCAGTCTATCGAGCGGGTTCGCGTCCGGGGAGCTGTTTTTT. The chain combines TRBV28 with TRBJ2-2; D possibly corresponds to TRBD2 (6 bases). CDR1 is MDHEN, CDR2 SYDVKM, per germline. The CDR3 runs 16 residues. Trimming shortened V by 5 bases and J by 6 bases, and 19 bases separated the two germline ends.